Each of the 22 T cell receptor beta chains below was sequenced from the same sample in a study of blood T cell repertoires in COVID-19. TCRdb's copy holds only in-frame clones and misses some; the assay was immunoSEQ multiplex PCR. The data hold some 100,000 clones, with 86% observed a single time. Sequencing was done on a sample of peripheral blood. These receptors were collected from a human donor in a cohort sampled during active COVID-19.

The chain employs TRBV4-2 and TRBJ2-1; TRBD2 might be the D (6 bases). The germline CDR1 and CDR2 sequences are LGHNA and YNFKEQ. The V end lost 0 bases, the J end lost 7 bases, and 13 bases lay between the germline ends. The CDR3 contains 15 residues. CDR3: CASSQDPGGRNEQFF. For the CDR3, the DNA is TGTGCCAGCAGCCAAGATCCCGGGGGTAGAAATGAGCAGTTCTTC.

This chain uses TRBV10-3 with TRBJ1-1; D unclear. Germline V gene sequence: CDR1 ENHRY, CDR2 SYGVKD. The length of the CDR3 is 14 residues. With 2 bases removed from V and 5 bases from J, the gap between germline ends came to 12 bases. The CDR3 loop reads CAISERAGETEAFF. The CDR3 DNA sequence: TGTGCCATCAGTGAGAGGGCCGGGGAGACTGAAGCTTTCTTT.

As to this clone: Its ends do not fully match the called genes, so a read error is possible. V and J are TRBV3-1 (or the pseudogene TRBV3-2) and TRBJ1-6; D might be TRBD1 (6 bases). Germline lookup yields CDR1 LGHDT and CDR2 YNNKEL (reference sequence). The CDR3 contains 16 residues. In DNA form, the CDR3 reads TGTGCCAGCGGCCAACCAGGGGCGTCCTATAATTCACCCCTCCACTTT. It codes for CASGQPGASYNSPLHF.

J is TRBJ2-1 and V is TRBV7-9, with TRBD2 identical over 7 bases. Germline V gene lookup returns CDR1 SEHNR and CDR2 FQNEAQ (reference sequence). This CDR3 region has 18 residues. Germline trimming cut 4 bases from V and 3 bases from J; bases unmatched to any gene: 15. CDR3 region: CASSSTISGTGGYNEQFF. CDR3 coding DNA: TGTGCCAGCAGCTCCACTATATCCGGGACGGGGGGCTACAATGAGCAGTTCTTC.

CDR3 nucleotide sequence: TGCGCCAGCAGCCAGCTCCGAGGGCAGCTAGAGACCCAGTACTTC. Translated, it gives CASSQLRGQLETQYF. The chain recombines TRBV4-1 with TRBJ2-5; D might be TRBD2 (5 bases). V was shortened by 3 bases and J by 4 bases, with 15 bases between the two germline ends. Germline V gives CDR1 MGHRA, CDR2 YSYEKL. This CDR3 has 15 amino acids.

The gene calls are TRBV28 and TRBJ2-3; 7 nucleotides agree with TRBD2. This CDR3 has 17 residues. Germline assignment: CDR1 MDHEN and CDR2 SYDVKM. The V and J ends lost 8 bases and 1 base, in that order; junction bases with no gene match: 15. CDR3 DNA sequence: TGTGCCAGCGGCGAGACCTGGGGGGGACTCCGCACAGATACGCAGTATTTT. Translating gives CASGETWGGLRTDTQYF.

In its sample, this clone was seen once. The gene calls are TRBV28 and TRBJ2-7; TRBD1 matches at 7 bases. CDR1 MDHEN and CDR2 SYDVKM come from the germline V gene. The CDR3 length is 13 residues. V gave up 5 bases and J gave up 2 bases; unmatched junction bases: 3. The CDR3 loop reads CASSTGATYEQYF. The DNA for the CDR3 is TGTGCCAGCAGTACAGGGGCGACCTACGAGCAGTACTTC.

The rearrangement links TRBV6-5 to TRBJ1-1; 8 nucleotides match TRBD1. Germline V lookup: CDR1 MNHEY, CDR2 SVGAGI. Germline trimming cut 8 bases from V and 1 base from J; bases unmatched to any gene: 3. CDR3 length equals 13 residues. CDR3 DNA: TGTGCCAGCCGGACAGGGCCGAACACTGAAGCTTTCTTT. Residues: CASRTGPNTEAFF.

In its sample, this clone was seen a few times. The chain links TRBV29-1 to TRBJ1-2; D is ambiguous. From germline, CDR1 is SQVTM and CDR2 ANQGSEA. The V gene lost 1 base and the J gene lost 8 bases, with 11 bases spanning the gap. CDR3 length equals 12 residues. The CDR3 DNA sequence: TGCAGCGTTGAAGGTATCTCGGGGGGCTACACCTTC. This codes for CSVEGISGGYTF.

The CDR3 DNA is TGTGCCAGCAGGGGGGGACGAATCTATGGCTACACCTTC. Translated, it gives CASRGGRIYGYTF. The chain has TRBV12-3 or TRBV12-4 and TRBJ1-2; tentatively, D is TRBD1 (5 bases). Trimming took 6 bases from V and 4 from J, leaving 12 bases between them. The CDR3 runs to 13 residues.

J is TRBJ2-2 and V is TRBV6-5, with 7 positions matching TRBD2. The J segment lost 6 bases and the V segment lost 5 bases, leaving 6 bases of the junction unmatched. Germline V gene sequence: CDR1 MNHEY, CDR2 SVGAGI. The CDR3 has 14 residues. The CDR3 region has the DNA TGTGCCAGCAGTACCGGACTAGTGGCCGGGGAGCTGTTTTTT. This sequence encodes CASSTGLVAGELFF.

The V call is TRBV11-2, the J call TRBJ1-1, with TRBD1 matching over 7 bases. Per the germline V gene, CDR1 is SGHAT and CDR2 is FQNNGV. The CDR3 length is 16 residues. The V and J ends lost 1 base and 5 bases, in that order; junction bases with no gene match: 10. DNA for the CDR3: TGTGCCAGCAGCTTAGGGGCAGGGGGGATGCAAACTGAAGCTTTCTTT. Translating gives CASSLGAGGMQTEAFF.

The CDR3 is CASSLVTGEVQYF. CDR3 nucleotide sequence: TGTGCCAGCAGCTTAGTGACAGGGGAAGTGCAGTACTTC. The V call is TRBV7-2, the J call TRBJ2-7; TRBD1 matches at 8 bases. Trimming cost V 1 base and J 9 bases; bases outside gene matches: 5. This CDR3 has 13 amino acids. The germline V gene has CDR1 SGHTA and CDR2 FQGNSA.

This clone was seen only a few times. The rearrangement joins TRBV7-8 to TRBJ2-5; 12 bases are a match to TRBD2. Looked up from germline, CDR1 is SGHVS and CDR2 is FQNEAQ. V was clipped by 2 bases and J by 5 bases; unmatched bases: 9. The CDR3 loop spans 17 amino acids. This CDR3 reads CASSLRLAGVGRETQYF. CDR3 nucleotide sequence: TGTGCCAGCAGCTTAAGACTAGCGGGAGTAGGTCGGGAGACCCAGTACTTC.

The gene calls are TRBV19 and TRBJ2-1, with 8 nucleotides matching TRBD2. The V segment lost 10 bases and the J segment 6 bases; nucleotides outside the gene matches: 14. The CDR3 sequence is 15 residues long. CDR1 LNHDA and CDR2 SQIVND come from the germline V gene (reference sequence). CDR3 residues: CATSRSTGGPNEQFF. In DNA, the CDR3 is TGTGCCACCTCCCGCTCAACGGGAGGGCCCAATGAGCAGTTCTTC.

The CDR3 coding sequence is TGTGCCAGTAAGGGCGGGAGCTCTGGGGCCAACGTCCTGACTTTC. Its translation is CASKGGSSGANVLTF. This chain uses TRBV19 with TRBJ2-6, with 7 bases fitting TRBD2. CDR3 length: 15 residues. The germline V gene has CDR1 LNHDA and CDR2 SQIVND (reference sequence). V shed 7 bases and J 0 bases; nucleotides not matched to a gene: 3. Supplemented by reference TRBV19 and TRBJ2-6, the full variable domain reads DGGITQSPKYLFRKEGQNVTLSCEQNLNHDAMYWYRQDPGQGLRLIYYSQIVNDFQKGDIAEGYSVSREKKESFPLTVTSAQKNPTAFYLCASKGGSSGANVLTFGAGSRLTVL.

This clone has a handful of counts. The chain has TRBV10-1 and TRBJ2-7, with no clear D. The CDR3 contains 14 residues. Germline CDR1 reads WNHNN; CDR2 reads SYGVQD (reference sequence). V was cut by 5 bases and J by 0 bases, with 11 bases left in between. The chain's CDR3 is CASSLNVDSYEQYF. In DNA, the CDR3 is TGCGCCAGCAGTCTAAACGTCGACTCCTACGAGCAGTACTTC.

The chain links TRBV4-1 to TRBJ1-1; TRBD1 matches 7 bases. Germline V gene sequence: CDR1 MGHRA, CDR2 YSYEKL. V was clipped by 1 base and J by 0 bases; unmatched bases: 2. This CDR3 has 15 residues. In DNA, the CDR3 is TGCGCCAGCAGCCAAGCAGGGGGAATGAACACTGAAGCTTTCTTT. Translating it yields CASSQAGGMNTEAFF.

The chain uses TRBV19 and TRBJ1-1; tentative D call: TRBD1 (6 bases). Deletions cut 7 bases from V and 0 bases from J, with 15 bases between. Germline V gene lookup returns CDR1 LNHDA and CDR2 SQIVND (reference sequence). The CDR3 is 15 residues long. The CDR3 loop reads CASTPWGHLNTEAFF. The CDR3 DNA follows: TGTGCCAGTACCCCATGGGGACACCTGAACACTGAAGCTTTCTTT.

The chain joins TRBV18 to TRBJ1-5; D ambiguous. Between the trimmed V and J ends, which lost 1 base and 4 bases, there was a span of 5 bases. Looked up from germline, CDR1 is KGHSH and CDR2 is LQKENI. This CDR3 has 13 residues. The CDR3 coding sequence is TGTGCCAGCTCACCACTGGAGAATCAGCCCCAGCATTTT. It codes for CASSPLENQPQHF. The variable domain in full, with the rest retrieved from reference TRBV18 and TRBJ1-5, is NAGVMQNPRHLVRRRGQEARLRCSPMKGHSHVYWYRQLPEEGLKFMVYLQKENIIDESGMPKERFSAEFPKEGPSILRIQQVVRGDSAAYFCASSPLENQPQHFGDGTRLSIL.

The chain is built from TRBV7-2 and TRBJ2-2; 7 nucleotides agree with TRBD2. Germline V lookup: CDR1 SGHTA, CDR2 FQGNSA. The CDR3 spans 15 residues. V shed 4 bases and J 6 bases; nucleotides not matched to a gene: 8. Here the CDR3 DNA reads TGTGCCAGCAGCTCGGCGGGGGTGATTGCCGGGGAGCTGTTTTTT. Its protein product is CASSSAGVIAGELFF.

The rearrangement uses TRBV4-2 and TRBJ2-1; 11 bases line up with TRBD2. This CDR3 has 14 residues. The J segment lost 8 bases and the V segment lost 7 bases, leaving 7 bases of the junction unmatched. Germline-derived CDR1 and CDR2 are LGHNA and YNFKEQ. This chain's CDR3 is CASTLSGRVDEQFF. The CDR3 region has the DNA TGTGCCAGCACCCTTAGCGGGAGGGTCGATGAGCAGTTCTTC.